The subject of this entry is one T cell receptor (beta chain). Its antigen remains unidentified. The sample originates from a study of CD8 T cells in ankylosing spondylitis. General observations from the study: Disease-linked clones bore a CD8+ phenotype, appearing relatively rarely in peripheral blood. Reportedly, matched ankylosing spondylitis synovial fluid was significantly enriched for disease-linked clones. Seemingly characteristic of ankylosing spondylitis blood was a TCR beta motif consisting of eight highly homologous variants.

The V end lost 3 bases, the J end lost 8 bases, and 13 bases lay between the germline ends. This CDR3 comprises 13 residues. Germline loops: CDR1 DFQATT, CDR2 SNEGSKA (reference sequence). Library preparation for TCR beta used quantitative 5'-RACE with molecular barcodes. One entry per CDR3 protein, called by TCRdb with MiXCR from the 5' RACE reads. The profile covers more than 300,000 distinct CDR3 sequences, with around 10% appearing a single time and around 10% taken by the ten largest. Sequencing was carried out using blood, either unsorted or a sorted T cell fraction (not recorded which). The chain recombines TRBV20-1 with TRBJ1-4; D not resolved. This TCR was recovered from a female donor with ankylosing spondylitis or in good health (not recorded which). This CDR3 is CSARSKMDEKLFF. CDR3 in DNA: TGCAGTGCTAGGTCCAAGATGGACGAAAAACTGTTTTTT.